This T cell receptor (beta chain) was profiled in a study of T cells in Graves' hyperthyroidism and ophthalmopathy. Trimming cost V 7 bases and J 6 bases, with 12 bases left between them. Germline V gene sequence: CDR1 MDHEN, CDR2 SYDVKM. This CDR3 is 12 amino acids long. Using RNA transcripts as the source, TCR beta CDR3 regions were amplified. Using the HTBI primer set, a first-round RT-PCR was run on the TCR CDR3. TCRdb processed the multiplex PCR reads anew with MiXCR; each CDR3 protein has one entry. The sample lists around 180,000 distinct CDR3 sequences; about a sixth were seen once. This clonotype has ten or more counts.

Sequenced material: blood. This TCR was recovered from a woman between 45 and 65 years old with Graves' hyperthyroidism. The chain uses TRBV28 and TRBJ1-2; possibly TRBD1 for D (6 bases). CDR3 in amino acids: CASMGGLDGYTF. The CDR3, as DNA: TGTGCCAGCATGGGGGGGCTAGATGGCTACACCTTC.